The clone carrying this TCR beta chain has at least ten counts. What it binds is unknown. The data were taken from a study of neurological immune-mediated disorders. The team produced cDNA through 5'RACE using 10-nucleotide random UMIs. TCRdb re-called the 5' RACE reads with MiXCR, one entry per CDR3 protein. The data show about 66,000 distinct CDR3 sequences, 3% to 4% seen once. Points from the study as a whole: The greatest TCR clonal expansion appeared in HTLV-1-associated myelopathy and the smallest, falling below healthy controls, in multiple sclerosis. Phylogenetic grouping assigned the repertoires of 18 of 34 multiple sclerosis patients to one related-CDR3 cluster, which constitutes a possible signature. Private repertoires in all groups were suggested by the finding that expanded clones across subjects shared no CDR3 amino acid sequences.

This sequence was found in a man in his forties or fifties with multiple sclerosis. The sequencing sample was made of PBMCs.

CDR3 sequence reads: CATSRGTGGINYEQYF. CDR3 DNA sequence: TGTGCCACCAGCAGAGGGACAGGGGGCATCAACTACGAGCAGTACTTC. The chain recombines TRBV15 with TRBJ2-7; 11 bases are a match to TRBD1. The CDR3 covers 16 residues. The V segment lost 1 base and the J segment 3 bases; nucleotides outside the gene matches: 5. The germline gives CDR1 LNHNV, CDR2 YYDKDF (reference sequence).